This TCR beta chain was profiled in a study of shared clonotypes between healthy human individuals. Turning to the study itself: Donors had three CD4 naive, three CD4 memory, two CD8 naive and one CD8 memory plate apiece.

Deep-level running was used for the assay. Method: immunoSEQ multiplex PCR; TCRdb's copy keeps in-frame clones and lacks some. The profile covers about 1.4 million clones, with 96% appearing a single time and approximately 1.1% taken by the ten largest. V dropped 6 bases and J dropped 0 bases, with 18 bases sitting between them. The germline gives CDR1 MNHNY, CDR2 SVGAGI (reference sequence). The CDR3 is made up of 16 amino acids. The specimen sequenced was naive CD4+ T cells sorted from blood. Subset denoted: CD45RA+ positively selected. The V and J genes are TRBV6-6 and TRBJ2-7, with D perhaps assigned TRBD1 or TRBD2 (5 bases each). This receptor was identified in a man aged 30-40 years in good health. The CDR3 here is CASSPRGTVSSYEQYF. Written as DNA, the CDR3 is TGTGCCAGCAGCCCCAGAGGGACGGTGAGCTCCTACGAGCAGTACTTC.